This T cell receptor beta chain was sequenced in a study of blood T cell repertoires in COVID-19. As for the study in general: Sources were T cells, B-cell-depleted T cells, or PBMCs; the material itself was cDNA or gDNA.

The germline gives CDR1 SQVTM, CDR2 ANQGSEA. This CDR3 comprises 14 residues. Trimming left V 0 bases short and J 6 bases short, with 14 bases between. Method: immunoSEQ multiplex PCR; TCRdb's copy keeps in-frame clones and lacks some. This table has 200,000 to 250,000 clones, roughly nine tenths appearing once. The specimen was peripheral blood. The chain uses TRBV29-1 and TRBJ1-1; no clear D. The TCR sequence derives from a woman aged 18-29 years who had recovered from COVID-19. CDR3 coding DNA: TGCAGCGTTGAAGATCCGGGGAGAGGCGCTGAAGCTTTCTTT. Its protein product is CSVEDPGRGAEAFF.